The 24 T cell receptor beta chains presented below share a single source sample, sequenced in a study of T cell responses to AZD1222 COVID-19 vaccine. Assay: immunoSEQ multiplex PCR; the TCRdb copy retains only in-frame clones and omits some. The sample contains around 110,000 clones, around 90% of which appear only once. Source: peripheral blood, taken on day 0 of AZD1222 vaccination. The receptors shown here come from an adult in good health.

The table lists this clone with a count of one. This chain joins TRBV30 and TRBJ2-2; D possibly corresponds to TRBD1 (6 bases). V was pared by 5 bases and J by 7 bases, with 11 bases between. In germline, CDR1 is GTSNPN, CDR2 SVGIG (reference sequence). CDR3 length: 12 residues. The CDR3, as DNA: TGTGCCTGGCACAGGGTGGGCGGGGAGCTGTTTTTT. Translated, it gives CAWHRVGGELFF.

The chain links TRBV4-3 to TRBJ1-1; D gene unclear. Trimming shortened V by 0 bases and J by 1 base, and 6 bases separated the two germline ends. The CDR3 sequence is 14 residues long. Germline CDR1 LGHNA, CDR2 YSLEER. In DNA, the CDR3 is TGCGCCAGCAGCCAAGATTGGGCGAACACTGAAGCTTTCTTT. Encoded protein: CASSQDWANTEAFF.

The V call is TRBV7-3, the J call TRBJ1-1; a weak D match, TRBD1 (6 bases). CDR3 length: 13 residues. Deletions cut 5 bases from V and 0 bases from J, with 7 bases between. Germline V gene lookup returns CDR1 SGHTA and CDR2 FQGTGA. CDR3 bases: TGTGCCAGCAGCCGACAGGTGAACACTGAAGCTTTCTTT. It translates to CASSRQVNTEAFF.

V is TRBV30 and J is TRBJ2-7; TRBD2 matches 7 bases. This CDR3 is 15 amino acids long. CDR1 and CDR2 (germline): GTSNPN, SVGIG (reference sequence). V was pared by 0 bases and J by 0 bases, with 5 bases of the junction left unmatched. CDR3 nucleotide sequence: TGTGCCTGGAGTGTACGAGCGGGGCTCTCCTACGAGCAGTACTTC. Its protein product is CAWSVRAGLSYEQYF.

This chain connects TRBV18 to TRBJ1-5; D is undetermined. The V gene lost 1 base and the J gene lost 0 bases, with 10 bases spanning the gap. The CDR3 consists of 16 residues. Per the germline V gene, CDR1 is KGHSH and CDR2 is LQKENI. The CDR3 spells CASSPQTAVSNQPQHF. The CDR3 bases are TGTGCCAGCTCACCACAGACTGCCGTTAGCAATCAGCCCCAGCATTTT.

The CDR3 DNA is TGTGCCAGCAGCGGGACAGGGGGTAGCAATCAGCCCCAGCATTTT. Protein: CASSGTGGSNQPQHF. The chain is built from TRBV6-5 and TRBJ1-5, with 11 bases fitting TRBD1. V dropped 6 bases and J dropped 0; count of bases not matched to a gene: 1. The CDR3 extends over 15 amino acids. The germline CDR1 and CDR2 sequences are MNHEY and SVGAGI.

This sequence joins TRBV18 and TRBJ1-1, with 8 bases that match TRBD1. J was trimmed by 0 bases and V by 6 bases; bases with no gene match: 9. Germline CDR1 reads KGHSH; CDR2 reads LQKENI. The CDR3 has 16 amino acids. The CDR3 DNA is TGTGCCAGCTCGTCGATCGACAGGGGATTGAACACTGAAGCTTTCTTT. Translated: CASSSIDRGLNTEAFF.

The chain carries TRBV15 and TRBJ1-2, with unresolved D. CDR1 is LNHNV and CDR2 is YYDKDF in the germline V gene (reference sequence). The germline V and J ends were trimmed by 1 base and 2 bases, with 8 bases remaining between them. This CDR3 contains 14 residues. The CDR3 is CATSRVLGNYGYTF. CDR3 nucleotides: TGTGCCACCAGCAGAGTGCTGGGGAACTATGGCTACACCTTC.

As for this clone: The germline gene is not matched at one end of the junction; a read error may be the cause. The genes are TRBV27 and TRBJ1-3; maybe TRBD1 (5 bases). The CDR3 totals 16 residues. CDR1 MNHEY and CDR2 SMNVEV come from the germline V gene (reference sequence). The CDR3 DNA is TGTGCCAGCAGCTTATCCTCCGGGACCCTTGGAAACACCATATATTTT. It yields the protein CASSLSSGTLGNTIYF.

The chain links TRBV7-2 to TRBJ2-7; D is perhaps TRBD2 (6 bases). Germline assignment: CDR1 SGHTA and CDR2 FQGNSA. V lost 1 base, J lost 2 bases, and 18 bases lay in between. CDR3 length equals 17 residues. The CDR3 DNA sequence: TGTGCCAGCAGCTTAGACTTGATTAGCGGTTATCCCTACGAGCAGTACTTC. Its protein product is CASSLDLISGYPYEQYF. Together with reference TRBV7-2 and TRBJ2-7, the CDR3 gives the full variable domain: GAGVSQSPSNKVTEKGKDVELRCDPISGHTALYWYRQSLGQGLEFLIYFQGNSAPDKSGLPSDRFSAERTGGSVSTLTIQRTQQEDSAVYLCASSLDLISGYPYEQYFGPGTRLTVT.

The rearrangement uses TRBV12-3 or TRBV12-4 and TRBJ1-2; possibly TRBD1 for D (5 bases). Trimming left V 1 base short and J 6 bases short, with 9 bases between. The CDR3 spans 13 residues. The CDR3 here is CASSLVSGHGYTF. Here the CDR3 DNA reads TGTGCCAGCAGTTTAGTTTCGGGACATGGCTACACCTTC.

V and J are TRBV5-8 and TRBJ2-7; the D call may be TRBD1 or TRBD2 (6 bases each). The CDR3 covers 11 residues. Trimming stripped 7 bases from V and 7 bases from J, with 12 bases between. Germline CDR1 reads SGHTS; CDR2 reads YDEGEE. DNA for the CDR3: TGTGCCAGCTTCGGAGGGGGAGAGCAGTACTTC. Residues: CASFGGGEQYF.

The chain employs TRBV28 and TRBJ2-7; D is undetermined. Trimming took off 3 bases at V and 3 bases at J, with 6 bases between the two ends. Germline V gives CDR1 MDHEN, CDR2 SYDVKM. The CDR3 is 12 residues long. The CDR3: CASSLLGYEQYF. The CDR3 DNA is TGTGCCAGCAGTTTGCTTGGCTACGAGCAGTACTTC.

The rearrangement links TRBV18 to TRBJ2-7; 7 bases are shared with TRBD2. Germline V gives CDR1 KGHSH, CDR2 LQKENI. After removal of 2 bases from V and 1 base from J, the junction contained 5 bases not matched to a gene. CDR3 length equals 15 residues. CDR3 loop: CASSPRGGSSYEQYF. In nucleotides, the CDR3 is TGTGCCAGCTCACCAAGAGGCGGGAGTTCCTACGAGCAGTACTTC. Supplemented by reference TRBV18 and TRBJ2-7, the full variable domain reads NAGVMQNPRHLVRRRGQEARLRCSPMKGHSHVYWYRQLPEEGLKFMVYLQKENIIDESGMPKERFSAEFPKEGPSILRIQQVVRGDSAAYFCASSPRGGSSYEQYFGPGTRLTVT.

This rearrangement joins TRBV11-3 to TRBJ2-1; 7 positions match TRBD2. The CDR3 runs to 16 residues. CDR1 is SGHNT, CDR2 YENEEA, per germline. V lost 2 bases and J lost 4; bases outside the gene matches: 8. CDR3 sequence (DNA): TGTGCCAGCAGCTTAAGGTGGCTAGCGGAATACAATGAGCAGTTCTTC. Its protein is CASSLRWLAEYNEQFF.

In DNA form, the CDR3 reads TGCGCCAGCAGCTTGGTCGGGTCAGACACCATATATTTT. It specifies CASSLVGSDTIYF. The gene calls are TRBV5-1 and TRBJ1-3; unclear D gene. The CDR3 is 13 amino acids. The germline V gene has CDR1 SGHRS and CDR2 YFSETQ. V lost 0 bases to trimming and J lost 8 bases, with 9 bases between them.

This sequence joins TRBV6-5 and TRBJ1-5, with D tentatively TRBD1 (5 bases). Germline CDR1 reads MNHEY; CDR2 reads SVGAGI. Trimming took 7 bases from V and 4 from J, leaving 14 bases between them. The CDR3 is made up of 14 amino acids. Here the CDR3 reads CASTDRGGNQPQHF. In nucleotides, the CDR3 is TGTGCCAGCACCGACCGGGGGGGTAATCAGCCCCAGCATTTT.

The chain recombines TRBV28 with TRBJ2-1; D might be TRBD1 (5 bases). Germline V gene data show CDR1 as MDHEN and CDR2 as SYDVKM. The CDR3 runs 13 residues. V lost 5 bases, J lost 13 bases, and 18 bases lay in between. CDR3 in amino acids: CASSKQFRQGQFF. The CDR3 nucleotides are TGTGCCAGCAGTAAACAATTTCGTCAGGGACAGTTCTTC.

The rearrangement joins TRBV4-1 to TRBJ1-5; TRBD1 might be the D (5 bases). Germline CDR1 MGHRA, CDR2 YSYEKL. V was shortened by 5 bases and J by 3 bases, with 14 bases between the two germline ends. This CDR3 is built from 15 residues. For the CDR3, the DNA is TGCGCCAGCAGCACGACAGCAGTGAACAATCAGCCCCAGCATTTT. It yields the protein CASSTTAVNNQPQHF.

The chain couples TRBV5-6 to TRBJ1-3; D is perhaps TRBD1 (6 bases). This CDR3 has 15 residues. CDR1 and CDR2 from the germline V gene are SGHDT and YYEEEE. V gave up 1 base and J gave up 1 base, with 9 bases separating them. The CDR3 loop reads CASSLLQGSGNTIYF. The CDR3 bases are TGTGCCAGCAGCTTGTTACAGGGTTCTGGAAACACCATATATTTT.

The chain uses TRBV7-6 and TRBJ1-4; 7 bases match TRBD1. CDR1 is SGHVS, CDR2 FNYEAQ, per germline. This CDR3 is 15 amino acids long. With 5 bases clipped from V and 0 bases from J, the junction kept 3 bases outside the gene matches. The CDR3 coding sequence is TGTGCCAGCAGCCAGGGGGGGGCAACTAATGAAAAACTGTTTTTT. The encoded protein is CASSQGGATNEKLFF.

The V gene is TRBV19, the J gene TRBJ2-7; 9 bases map to TRBD1. J was trimmed by 4 bases and V by 1 base; bases with no gene match: 2. Germline CDR1 is LNHDA and CDR2 is SQIVND (reference sequence). The CDR3 spans 14 residues. CDR3 nucleotides: TGTGCCAGTAGTATAGGGACAGGGGATTACGAGCAGTACTTC. Translated, it gives CASSIGTGDYEQYF. Full variable domain (remainder filled in from reference TRBV19 and TRBJ2-7): DGGITQSPKYLFRKEGQNVTLSCEQNLNHDAMYWYRQDPGQGLRLIYYSQIVNDFQKGDIAEGYSVSREKKESFPLTVTSAQKNPTAFYLCASSIGTGDYEQYFGPGTRLTVT.

The chain joins TRBV19 to TRBJ2-7, with TRBD2 matching 11 bases. The CDR3 contains 13 residues. After removal of 7 bases from V and 6 bases from J, the junction contained 5 bases not matched to a gene. The germline V gene has CDR1 LNHDA and CDR2 SQIVND (reference sequence). This CDR3 reads CASNGLAGGEQYF. The CDR3 DNA sequence: TGTGCCAGTAATGGTCTAGCGGGAGGCGAGCAGTACTTC.

This clone showed up just a few times. The gene calls are TRBV10-3 and TRBJ1-1; 9 bases fit TRBD1. V shed 0 bases, J shed 1 base, and the junction held 3 bases outside the gene matches. Per the germline V gene, CDR1 is ENHRY and CDR2 is SYGVKD. This CDR3 contains 16 residues. The CDR3 is CAISESGTGWNTEAFF. CDR3 bases: TGTGCCATCAGTGAGTCCGGGACAGGGTGGAACACTGAAGCTTTCTTT.